This T cell receptor (beta chain) was identified during a study of shared clonotypes between healthy human individuals. Study context: A couple of women and a few men aged 18 to 49 made up the donors.

It was about 0.3 ug DNA, about 30,000 T cell genomes, that went into each replicate PCR of unsorted PBMC. Per the study methods: Junction-only sequences produced by ImmunoSEQ had no quality scores, so filtering differed. Profiled with immunoSEQ multiplex PCR; TCRdb holds only in-frame clones, not every one. D and trimming come from the DNA, and the V and J calls and clone size come from that table. Among roughly 450,000 clones listed, less than 85% were seen once. All participating donors were Caucasian adults from Nashville, Tennessee. From germline, CDR1 is SGHTA and CDR2 FQGTGA. The V gene end was trimmed by 1 base and the J gene end by 1 base; junction bases not matched to a gene: 8. This CDR3 contains 18 residues.

The chain uses TRBV7-3 and TRBJ2-2; 8 positions match TRBD1. The clonotype comes from a woman between 40 and 50 years old in good health. Some clones in this sample may be carry-over from other donors' samples. Sequences were obtained from PBMCs. The CDR3 protein is CASSLRPPGTGNTGELFF. The CDR3 region has the DNA TGTGCCAGCAGCTTAAGGCCTCCCGGGACAGGGAACACCGGGGAGCTGTTTTTT.